This TCR beta chain was retrieved from a study of early T cells in non-severe SARS-CoV-2 infection. The overall study: The study sequenced bulk RNA from unsorted whole blood, with chains unpaired.

Each single cDNA molecule received a unique molecular identifier. TCRdb re-derived calls from the 5' RACE reads in MiXCR, one entry per CDR3 protein. The profile shows 30,000 to 40,000 distinct CDR3 sequences, around 5.8% of them singletons. The table lists this clonotype with many counts. As yet, its antigen is unknown. The CDR3 is 21 residues long. Germline V CDR1 and CDR2: KGHSH, LQKENI. Trimming took 0 bases from V and 6 from J, leaving 33 bases between them. General study points: Anti-spike CD8 responses were favored in VDJdb matching, and private and CD4 specificities were missed.

The chain uses TRBV18 and TRBJ2-7, with a possible D match to TRBD2 (7 bases). Sequenced here: whole blood, sampled at baseline. The sequence was obtained from an adult who was a healthcare worker with PCR-confirmed SARS-CoV-2 infection or an uninfected control (not recorded which). CDR3 protein: CASSPPLTPWGGNSPRTEQYF. CDR3 sequence (DNA): TGTGCCAGCTCACCACCGTTGACGCCGTGGGGGGGCAACTCACCCCGAACCGAGCAGTACTTC.